The TCR beta chain under discussion was sequenced for a study of cytomegalovirus exposure and HLA in healthy donors. The CDR3 sequence is 13 residues long. From germline, CDR1 is ENHRY and CDR2 SYGVKD. Trimming pared 4 bases from V and 11 bases from J, leaving 12 bases between. Study-level points and caveats: V- and J-gene trimming of TCR beta was linked (in a later analysis) to a missense DCLRE1C variant. Among the most significant clusters, several appeared linked to common viral pathogens in a later analysis. A few of the chains that were CMV-associated were confirmed in vitro to be specific for CMV antigens. In a later analysis, at a false discovery rate of 0.05, some 17,000 TCR beta sequences were associated with HLA alleles.

In the case of this clone: Antigen specificity is unknown.

The study ran its PCR with 60 Vbeta and 13 Jbeta primers. The protocol was immunoSEQ multiplex PCR, while the TCRdb copy is restricted to in-frame clones and leaves out a portion. The profile shows over 200,000 clones, under 80% of them singletons. The V and J genes are TRBV10-3 and TRBJ1-6, with no clear D. The source is a woman aged 30 to 39 in good health and CMV-seronegative. The sequenced sample was PBMCs. For the CDR3, the DNA is TGTGCCATCAGTGGTGAGGCGAATACACCCCTCCACTTT. Translated: CAISGEANTPLHF.